Below are 12 T cell receptor beta chains sequenced from a single sample in a study of OX40 agonist ivuxolimab in advanced cancers. The table came from immunoSEQ multiplex PCR; TCRdb's copy has only in-frame clones and leaves some out. The data show under 20,000 clones, 80% to 95% seen once. The source material was CD4+ or CD8+ T cells sorted from blood, sampled in a trial of the OX40 agonist ivuxolimab. The source is an adult with an advanced solid tumor such as melanoma, head and neck, liver or kidney cancer.

This chain uses TRBV9 with TRBJ2-7; TRBD1 might be the D (5 bases). The V gene's germline CDR1 is SGDLS and CDR2 YYNGEE. The CDR3 covers 13 residues. V was trimmed by 0 bases and J by 6 bases, leaving 10 bases between them. CDR3 amino acids: CASSVGGRGEQYF. DNA for the CDR3: TGTGCCAGCAGCGTAGGAGGAAGGGGCGAGCAGTACTTC.

This rearrangement joins TRBV7-2 to TRBJ2-3; no firm D call. The CDR3 has 13 residues. Germline V lookup: CDR1 SGHTA, CDR2 FQGNSA. Deletions cut 4 bases from V and 8 bases from J, with 13 bases between. The CDR3 region is CASSSEPFGTQYF. The CDR3 DNA reads as TGTGCCAGCAGCTCCGAGCCGTTCGGTACGCAGTATTTT.

This sequence joins TRBV5-1 and TRBJ2-7; no definite D call. CDR3 length: 13 residues. With 4 bases removed from V and 5 bases from J, the gap between germline ends came to 13 bases. Per the germline V gene, CDR1 is SGHRS and CDR2 is YFSETQ. CDR3 amino acids: CASSADDWNEQYF. Here the CDR3 DNA reads TGCGCCAGCAGCGCCGATGATTGGAACGAGCAGTACTTC.

This clone has just a few counts. The chain combines TRBV9 with TRBJ1-2; 12 bases align to TRBD1. V dropped 0 bases and J dropped 3; count of bases not matched to a gene: 6. Germline values: CDR1 SGDLS, CDR2 YYNGEE. The CDR3 is 17 amino acids. CDR3 residues: CASSVGGQGAADYGYTF. The CDR3 DNA reads as TGTGCCAGCAGCGTAGGGGGACAGGGGGCGGCTGACTATGGCTACACCTTC.

In this sample, this clone turned up once. The V call is TRBV7-9, the J call TRBJ2-5, with D possibly TRBD1 on 7 matching bases. The germline V and J ends were trimmed by 5 bases and 8 bases, with 12 bases remaining between them. This CDR3 comprises 12 residues. Germline-derived CDR1 and CDR2 are SEHNR and FQNEAQ (reference sequence). CDR3 amino acids: CASSQGGETQYF. CDR3 coding DNA: TGTGCCAGCAGCCAGGGGGGAGAAACCCAGTACTTC.

The gene calls are TRBV19 and TRBJ2-7, with a weak D call TRBD2 (6 bases). The CDR3 has 16 amino acids. Per germline, CDR1 LNHDA and CDR2 SQIVND (reference sequence). V was cut by 2 bases and J by 6 bases, with 20 bases left in between. CDR3 nucleotides: TGTGCCAGTAGTATATTATCCGGGACTCCCCTTTCCGAGCAGTACTTC. This sequence encodes CASSILSGTPLSEQYF.

The chain carries TRBV5-1 and TRBJ1-2, with D possibly matching TRBD1 (6 bases). Germline lookup yields CDR1 SGHRS and CDR2 YFSETQ. The CDR3 contains 14 residues. The V end was cut by 4 bases, the J end by 2 bases, with 12 bases between. Here the CDR3 reads CASSSTQGNYGYTF. In DNA, the CDR3 is TGCGCCAGCAGCAGTACCCAGGGGAACTATGGCTACACCTTC.

CDR3 protein: CASGLVTVPSYNEQFF. The CDR3 DNA reads TGTGCTAGTGGTTTGGTAACGGTACCGTCCTACAATGAGCAGTTCTTC. This chain links TRBV12-5 with TRBJ2-1; D not resolved. CDR1 LGHNT and CDR2 FRNRAP come from the germline V gene. Trimming stripped 0 bases from V and 1 base from J, with 10 bases between. The CDR3 has 16 amino acids.

The chain has TRBV4-3 and TRBJ2-2; a possible D gene is TRBD1 (5 bases). The CDR3 sequence is 15 residues long. The germline CDR1 and CDR2 sequences are LGHNA and YSLEER. Trimming left V 4 bases short and J 0 bases short, with 9 bases between. CDR3 in amino acids: CASSPGMTNTGELFF. CDR3 sequence (DNA): TGCGCCAGCAGCCCAGGGATGACGAACACCGGGGAGCTGTTTTTT.

The J gene is TRBJ1-5, the V gene TRBV15, with TRBD1 identical over 7 bases. Germline V gene sequence: CDR1 LNHNV, CDR2 YYDKDF (reference sequence). With 2 bases clipped from V and 1 base from J, the junction kept 2 bases outside the gene matches. The CDR3 contains 15 residues. The CDR3 sequence: CATSRSGQSNQPQHF. CDR3 nucleotides: TGTGCCACCAGCAGATCGGGACAGAGCAATCAGCCCCAGCATTTT.

V is TRBV30 and J is TRBJ2-1; D might be TRBD2 (5 bases). Germline assignment: CDR1 GTSNPN and CDR2 SVGIG (reference sequence). The CDR3 extends over 14 amino acids. V was trimmed by 1 base and J by 7 bases, leaving 14 bases between them. The CDR3 protein is CAWSGSGKGNEQFF. The CDR3 nucleotides read TGTGCCTGGAGTGGCTCCGGGAAAGGGAATGAGCAGTTCTTC.

J is TRBJ2-7 and V is TRBV4-1, with unresolved D. Germline loops: CDR1 MGHRA, CDR2 YSYEKL. V was clipped by 0 bases and J by 6 bases, with 9 bases between them. There are 13 residues in the CDR3. In DNA form, the CDR3 reads TGCGCCAGCAGCCAAGATTGGGGTGGCGAGCAGTACTTC. This sequence encodes CASSQDWGGEQYF.